This T cell receptor (beta chain) is from a study of blood T cells in healthy people across ages. Findings of the study overall: There was no known CMV status for donors, so expanded clonotype changes were possibly confounded. It was held that diversity estimates obtained from one million T cells represented underestimates.

The germline gives CDR1 SNHLY, CDR2 FYNNEI. Trimming pared 4 bases from V and 2 bases from J, leaving 12 bases between. The CDR3 spans 14 residues. It was with a sample-barcoded 5' primer and a J-beta primer mix that a second PCR of about 7 to 12 cycles was run. Every cDNA molecule bore a tag from a template-switch adaptor containing 12 random nucleotides. Via MiXCR, TCRdb re-called the 5' RACE reads, giving one row per CDR3 protein. The sample lists some 1,000,000 distinct CDR3 sequences; around 27% were seen once. A word on this clonotype: No antigen is known for it.

These data also featured in a second study, about T cells of mothers and their children. Per that study: Each mother gave over 9 million TCR beta CDR3 reads; each child, roughly 3.1 million.

The TCR originated in a girl between 2 and 10 years old in good health. This chain uses TRBV2 with TRBJ2-7; D ambiguous. The sample taken for sequencing was blood. CDR3 DNA sequence: TGTGCCAGCAGTGGAGGTAGGAGAACCTACGAGCAGTACTTC. Encoded protein: CASSGGRRTYEQYF. Together with reference TRBV2 and TRBJ2-7, the CDR3 gives the full variable domain: EPEVTQTPSHQVTQMGQEVILRCVPISNHLYFYWYRQILGQKVEFLVSFYNNEISEKSEIFDDQFSVERPDGSNFTLKIRSTKLEDSAMYFCASSGGRRTYEQYFGPGTRLTVT.